One and the same sample provided the 25 T cell receptor beta chains below, sequenced in a study of blood T cell repertoires in COVID-19. Profiling relied on immunoSEQ multiplex PCR, and the TCRdb table lists in-frame clones only, not all of them. The repertoire includes over 200,000 clones, 65% to 85% of them detected once, and around 30% sits in the top ten. The sequencing input was peripheral blood. The receptor source for this set is a man aged 35 to 55 with acute or convalescent COVID-19.

CDR3 nucleotide sequence: TGTGCCAGCTCACCGAGGACTAGCATTCTCGGGGAGACCCAGTACTTC. Amino acids: CASSPRTSILGETQYF. This chain connects TRBV18 to TRBJ2-5; 8 bases align to TRBD2. V was pared by 3 bases and J by 5 bases, with 11 bases of the junction left unmatched. CDR3 size: 16 residues. Germline CDR1 is KGHSH and CDR2 is LQKENI.

V is TRBV7-3 and J is TRBJ2-2; 9 nucleotides line up with TRBD2. The V and J ends lost 5 bases and 2 bases, in that order; junction bases with no gene match: 6. The germline V gene encodes CDR1 SGHTA and CDR2 FQGTGA. The CDR3 is 16 residues long. The CDR3 DNA is TGTGCCAGCAGCCTTGGACTAGCGAAAAACACCGGGGAGCTGTTTTTT. This gives the protein CASSLGLAKNTGELFF.

The chain uses TRBV28 and TRBJ1-1; D is possibly TRBD1 (5 bases). CDR1 and CDR2 from the germline V gene are MDHEN and SYDVKM. V was shortened by 2 bases and J by 7 bases, with 8 bases between the two germline ends. The CDR3 has 12 amino acids. The CDR3 DNA sequence: TGTGCCAGCAGTTTAAGGACATATGAAGCTTTCTTT. This gives the protein CASSLRTYEAFF.

V gene TRBV15 combines with J gene TRBJ2-7, with 7 nucleotides matching TRBD1. Losses at the gene ends were 5 bases for V and 4 bases for J; bases not matched to a gene: 17. The CDR3 consists of 17 residues. Germline lookup yields CDR1 LNHNV and CDR2 YYDKDF (reference sequence). This CDR3 reads CATSLYPVDRSTYEQYF. CDR3 bases: TGTGCCACCAGCCTTTACCCCGTGGACAGGAGTACTTACGAGCAGTACTTC.

The chain couples TRBV6-4 to TRBJ2-2, with 10 positions matching TRBD1. Germline CDR1 MRHNA, CDR2 SNTAGT. CDR3 length: 16 amino acids. Trimming removed 6 bases from V and 4 bases from J; junction bases left unmatched: 8. CDR3 DNA sequence: TGTGCCAGCAGCCTATCCGGGACAGGGGCCACCGGGGAGCTGTTTTTT. It encodes CASSLSGTGATGELFF.

This rearrangement joins TRBV14 to TRBJ1-4, with D unresolved. Germline CDR1 and CDR2: SGHDN and FVKESK. The ends were cut back, 0 bases at V and 4 bases at J, with 9 bases in the middle. This CDR3 comprises 15 residues. Here the CDR3 DNA reads TGTGCCAGCAGCCAAGATGTGTCCAATAATGAAAAACTGTTTTTT. Protein product: CASSQDVSNNEKLFF.

The sample holds many counts of this clone. This chain uses TRBV5-1 with TRBJ2-3; D might be TRBD1 (7 bases). Germline assignment: CDR1 SGHRS and CDR2 YFSETQ. CDR3 length: 14 residues. Deletions cut 0 bases from V and 5 bases from J, with 10 bases between. CDR3: CASSLGRGRDTQYF. CDR3 in DNA: TGCGCCAGCAGCTTGGGGAGGGGGCGAGATACGCAGTATTTT.

This clone was detected only once. The V and J genes are TRBV6-5 and TRBJ1-1, with 8 bases lining up with TRBD1. The ends lost 0 bases at V and 6 bases at J; junction bases unmatched: 9. The CDR3 runs 16 residues. Germline-derived CDR1 and CDR2 are MNHEY and SVGAGI. The CDR3: CASSYSTGVSWSEAFF. DNA of the CDR3: TGTGCCAGCAGTTACTCGACAGGGGTGTCTTGGTCTGAAGCTTTCTTT.

V usage is TRBV18 and J usage is TRBJ1-1; D may be TRBD1 (6 bases). V lost 3 bases and J lost 4, with 12 bases in between. The CDR3 runs 14 residues. Per the germline V gene, CDR1 is KGHSH and CDR2 is LQKENI. The CDR3 reads CASSPQGRSTEAFF. CDR3 nucleotide sequence: TGTGCCAGCTCACCCCAGGGGAGATCCACTGAAGCTTTCTTT. Supplemented by reference TRBV18 and TRBJ1-1, the full variable domain reads NAGVMQNPRHLVRRRGQEARLRCSPMKGHSHVYWYRQLPEEGLKFMVYLQKENIIDESGMPKERFSAEFPKEGPSILRIQQVVRGDSAAYFCASSPQGRSTEAFFGQGTRLTVV.

CDR3 DNA: TGCGCCAGCAGCACCACCGGGACTAGGAATCCCTACGAGCAGTACTTC. Translated: CASSTTGTRNPYEQYF. This chain uses TRBV5-1 with TRBJ2-7, with TRBD2 matching over 8 bases. Germline V CDR1 and CDR2: SGHRS, YFSETQ. V dropped 4 bases and J dropped 2; count of bases not matched to a gene: 11. The CDR3 loop spans 16 amino acids.

The chain combines TRBV3-1 (or the pseudogene TRBV3-2) with TRBJ2-3, with D perhaps matching TRBD2 (6 bases). CDR1 LGHDT and CDR2 YNNKEL come from the germline V gene (reference sequence). CDR3 size: 16 residues. Between the trimmed V and J ends, which lost 0 bases and 2 bases, there was a span of 12 bases. The CDR3 DNA reads TGTGCCAGCAGCCAAGAACGGCTAGCGCACACAGATACGCAGTATTTT. Protein sequence: CASSQERLAHTDTQYF.

This chain links TRBV27 with TRBJ1-5; D ambiguous. Trimming pared 3 bases from V and 10 bases from J, leaving 10 bases between. The germline V gene encodes CDR1 MNHEY and CDR2 SMNVEV (reference sequence). This CDR3 is built from 12 residues. In DNA, the CDR3 is TGTGCCAGCAGTTTCTCTGGCTCACCCCAGCATTTT. Residues: CASSFSGSPQHF.

CDR3 sequence reads: CASAGTSGSAYEQYF. The CDR3 nucleotides are TGTGCCAGCGCGGGGACTAGCGGGAGTGCCTACGAGCAGTACTTC. The gene calls are TRBV7-8 and TRBJ2-7; 14 nucleotides match TRBD2. CDR1 SGHVS and CDR2 FQNEAQ come from the germline V gene. V was pared by 8 bases and J by 2 bases, with 5 bases of the junction left unmatched. The CDR3 runs 15 residues.

The chain is built from TRBV2 and TRBJ2-5, with D possibly matching TRBD2 (5 bases). The CDR3 runs 14 residues. Germline lookup yields CDR1 SNHLY and CDR2 FYNNEI. Trimming shortened V by 6 bases and J by 2 bases, and 13 bases separated the two germline ends. This chain's CDR3 is CASSPWERQETQYF. The CDR3 nucleotides read TGTGCCAGCAGCCCCTGGGAGCGGCAAGAGACCCAGTACTTC.

This clone was recorded only once. J is TRBJ2-7 and V is TRBV19; 7 bases are a match to TRBD2. The CDR3 is 13 amino acids. The ends lost 1 base at V and 4 bases at J; junction bases unmatched: 1. Germline CDR1 and CDR2: LNHDA and SQIVND (reference sequence). The DNA for the CDR3 is TGTGCCAGTAGTATAGCGGGAGGTTACGAGCAGTACTTC. This encodes CASSIAGGYEQYF. The full variable domain, rest sourced from reference TRBV19 and TRBJ2-7, is DGGITQSPKYLFRKEGQNVTLSCEQNLNHDAMYWYRQDPGQGLRLIYYSQIVNDFQKGDIAEGYSVSREKKESFPLTVTSAQKNPTAFYLCASSIAGGYEQYFGPGTRLTVT.

The V gene is TRBV19, the J gene TRBJ2-2; D gene uncertain. Between the trimmed V and J ends, which lost 3 bases and 3 bases, there was a span of 8 bases. CDR1 and CDR2 (germline): LNHDA, SQIVND (reference sequence). The CDR3 length is 14 residues. CDR3 DNA sequence: TGTGCCAGTAGTATTCGGGTATACACCGGGGAGCTGTTTTTT. Amino acids: CASSIRVYTGELFF.

The chain employs TRBV10-3 and TRBJ2-2; 12 bases agree with TRBD1. V shed 4 bases and J 5 bases; nucleotides not matched to a gene: 11. The CDR3 runs to 18 residues. The germline CDR1 and CDR2 sequences are ENHRY and SYGVKD. The CDR3 DNA follows: TGTGCCATCAGTGTTTCCGGGACAGGGGGCGCGGGGACCGGGGAGCTGTTTTTT. It encodes CAISVSGTGGAGTGELFF.

This clone appeared a few times. The J gene is TRBJ1-2, the V gene TRBV5-5, with 7 positions matching TRBD1. The germline gives CDR1 SGHKS, CDR2 YYEKEE (reference sequence). With V trimmed by 3 bases and J by 2 bases, 1 base remained unmatched. CDR3 length: 13 residues. For the CDR3, the DNA is TGTGCCAGCAGCTCAGGGGGAAACTATGGCTACACCTTC. Translated, it gives CASSSGGNYGYTF.

The chain recombines TRBV5-5 with TRBJ1-2; unclear D gene. Germline assignment: CDR1 SGHKS and CDR2 YYEKEE (reference sequence). V was shortened by 2 bases and J by 7 bases, with 15 bases between the two germline ends. The CDR3 sequence is 14 residues long. This CDR3 is CASSFAAEVVGYTF. The CDR3 DNA follows: TGTGCCAGCAGCTTCGCGGCAGAAGTTGTTGGCTACACCTTC.

The chain employs TRBV5-4 and TRBJ2-3; 13 bases are shared with TRBD2. Per the germline V gene, CDR1 is SGHNT and CDR2 is YYREEE (reference sequence). V dropped 3 bases and J dropped 2; count of bases not matched to a gene: 9. The CDR3 runs to 18 residues. CDR3 loop: CASSSYGTSGIITDTQYF. CDR3 bases: TGTGCCAGCAGCTCCTACGGGACTAGCGGGATTATCACAGATACGCAGTATTTT.

This chain joins TRBV18 and TRBJ2-3; D ambiguous. CDR3 size: 14 residues. CDR1 and CDR2 from the germline V gene are KGHSH and LQKENI. Trimming stripped 6 bases from V and 0 bases from J, with 10 bases between. Written as DNA, the CDR3 is TGTGCCAGCTCCGCGGTAGACAGCACAGATACGCAGTATTTT. Translation: CASSAVDSTDTQYF.

This clone was counted once. The chain recombines TRBV30 with TRBJ1-1; the match to TRBD1 covers 7 bases. V lost 3 bases and J lost 1; bases outside the gene matches: 8. The germline gives CDR1 GTSNPN, CDR2 SVGIG (reference sequence). CDR3 length equals 15 residues. CDR3 loop: CAWRPQTGRNTEAFF. DNA of the CDR3: TGTGCCTGGAGACCACAGACAGGGAGGAACACTGAAGCTTTCTTT. Full variable domain (outside the CDR3, taken from reference TRBV30 and TRBJ1-1): SQTIHQWPATLVQPVGSPLSLECTVEGTSNPNLYWYRQAAGRGLQLLFYSVGIGQISSEVPQNLSASRPQDRQFILSSKKLLLSDSGFYLCAWRPQTGRNTEAFFGQGTRLTVV.

V gene TRBV27 combines with J gene TRBJ2-1, with D possibly TRBD1 on 6 matching bases. Germline lookup yields CDR1 MNHEY and CDR2 SMNVEV (reference sequence). Between the trimmed V and J ends, which lost 7 bases and 8 bases, there was a span of 12 bases. The CDR3 has 12 residues. The chain's CDR3 is CASNGQSDEQFF. CDR3 DNA: TGTGCCAGCAACGGACAGAGCGATGAGCAGTTCTTC.

This chain links TRBV3-1 (or the pseudogene TRBV3-2) with TRBJ2-2; D not resolved. V gave up 6 bases and J gave up 7 bases, with 9 bases separating them. Germline-derived CDR1 and CDR2 are LGHDT and YNNKEL (reference sequence). This CDR3 is built from 12 residues. Here the CDR3 reads CASRQPGGELFF. The CDR3 DNA reads as TGTGCCAGCAGACAACCGGGCGGGGAGCTGTTTTTT.

This chain uses TRBV5-1 with TRBJ2-1; 10 positions agree with TRBD2. V shed 3 bases, J shed 4 bases, and the junction held 4 bases outside the gene matches. Per germline, CDR1 SGHRS and CDR2 YFSETQ. CDR3 size: 15 residues. CDR3 sequence (DNA): TGCGCCAGCAGCTCCGGGACTAGCGAGTACAATGAGCAGTTCTTC. Translating it yields CASSSGTSEYNEQFF.